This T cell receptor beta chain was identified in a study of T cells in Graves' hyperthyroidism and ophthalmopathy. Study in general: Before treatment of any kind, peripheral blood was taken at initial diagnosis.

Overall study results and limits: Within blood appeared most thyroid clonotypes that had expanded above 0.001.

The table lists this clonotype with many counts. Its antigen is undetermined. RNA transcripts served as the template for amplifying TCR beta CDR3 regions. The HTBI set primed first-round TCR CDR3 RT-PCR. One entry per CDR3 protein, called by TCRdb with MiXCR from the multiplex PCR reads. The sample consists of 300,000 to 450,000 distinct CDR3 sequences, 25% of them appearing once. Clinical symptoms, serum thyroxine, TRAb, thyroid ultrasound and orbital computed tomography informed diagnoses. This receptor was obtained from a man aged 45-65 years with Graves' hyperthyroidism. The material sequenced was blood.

In DNA form, the CDR3 reads TGTGCCAGCAGCCAAGCCCATCAGCCCCAGCATTTT. It yields the protein CASSQAHQPQHF. V is TRBV3-1 and J is TRBJ1-5, with no clear D. The CDR3 sequence is 12 residues long. Trimming shortened V by 1 base and J by 5 bases, and 3 bases separated the two germline ends. Germline V gene lookup returns CDR1 LGHDT and CDR2 YNNKEL (reference sequence).